This T cell receptor (beta chain) came from a study of T-cell reconstitution after alpha-beta-depleted transplantation in children. V was shortened by 3 bases and J by 2 bases, with 16 bases between the two germline ends. This CDR3 comprises 15 residues. Germline lookup yields CDR1 SQVTM and CDR2 ANQGSEA. This clonotype was picked up many times. Preparing the TCRbeta library involved the use of unique molecular identifiers. TCRdb re-analysed the PCR reads in MiXCR, keeping a single row per CDR3 protein. The profile covers hundreds of thousands of distinct CDR3 sequences, with approximately 10% appearing a single time and around 2% taken by the ten largest.

The origin of this receptor is a child younger than 10 with inherited bone marrow failure, due to receive a stem cell transplant. V and J are TRBV29-1 and TRBJ2-5; maybe TRBD2 (6 bases). The material sequenced was PBMCs, taken before TCRalphabeta/CD19-depleted stem cell transplant. CDR3 sequence: CSVDGSGGNQETQYF. CDR3 in DNA: TGCAGCGTTGATGGTAGTGGCGGGAATCAAGAGACCCAGTACTTC.